A single sample is the source of the 3 T cell receptor beta chains below, sequenced in a study of T cell responses to AZD1222 COVID-19 vaccine (dated by TCRdb to the early 2020s). The library was generated by the immunoSEQ multiplex PCR assay. What TCRdb holds here is the immuneACCESS table cut down to in-frame rearrangements. Part of the clones is not present; checked against another copy, under half of the missing clones reflect an unresolved V gene, and the others are unexplained. The sample table records about 130,000 clones; 85% to 90% of these occur just once. The ten largest make up about 22% of the sample. The time point label corresponds to: baseline before first vaccination. The source was peripheral blood, collected on day 0 of AZD1222 vaccination. Receptor source: an adult in good health.

The chain is built from TRBV28 and TRBJ2-7; TRBD2 might be the D (6 bases). Germline CDR1 is MDHEN and CDR2 is SYDVKM. V gave up 2 bases and J gave up 4 bases, with 12 bases separating them. The CDR3 contains 14 residues. For the CDR3, the DNA is TGTGCCAGCAGTTTAGGGGGGAGTAAGTACGAGCAGTACTTC. Encoded protein: CASSLGGSKYEQYF.

The chain joins TRBV2 to TRBJ1-4, with D possibly matching TRBD1 (6 bases). The V gene lost 5 bases and the J gene lost 0 bases, with 13 bases spanning the gap. The CDR3 has 16 amino acids. Per the germline V gene, CDR1 is SNHLY and CDR2 is FYNNEI. The CDR3 reads CASSPTSGATNEKLFF. The CDR3 nucleotides read TGTGCCAGCAGTCCCACCTCAGGGGCAACTAATGAAAAACTGTTTTTT. Supplemented by reference TRBV2 and TRBJ1-4, the full variable domain reads EPEVTQTPSHQVTQMGQEVILRCVPISNHLYFYWYRQILGQKVEFLVSFYNNEISEKSEIFDDQFSVERPDGSNFTLKIRSTKLEDSAMYFCASSPTSGATNEKLFFGSGTQLSVL.

The CDR3 protein is CASATDVNQPQHF. CDR3 DNA sequence: TGTGCCAGCGCGACAGACGTGAATCAGCCCCAGCATTTT. The V and J genes are TRBV6-5 and TRBJ1-5; D may be TRBD1 (5 bases). The CDR3 sequence is 13 residues long. V shed 8 bases and J shed 4 bases, with 12 bases lying between them. Germline CDR1 and CDR2: MNHEY and SVGAGI.